The present T cell receptor beta chain was sequenced within a study of shared clonotypes between healthy human individuals. Assay: immunoSEQ multiplex PCR; the TCRdb copy retains only in-frame clones and omits some. The sample lists under 600,000 clones, just over 75% occurring once. This TCR was recovered from a woman between 40 and 50 years old in good health. Some clones in this sample may be carry-over from other donors' samples. The sequencing sample was made of PBMCs.

CDR3 region: CASSDKGGTDTQYF. DNA for the CDR3: TGTGCCAGCAGTGATAAGGGAGGCACAGATACGCAGTATTTT. V and J are TRBV6-1 and TRBJ2-3; D might be TRBD2 (5 bases). The germline V and J ends were trimmed by 3 bases and 1 base, with 8 bases remaining between them. The CDR3 extends over 14 amino acids. The germline gives CDR1 MNHNS, CDR2 SASEGT.